The clone carrying this TCR beta chain was seen more than once but under ten times. The antigen remains undetermined. The J segment lost 9 bases and the V segment lost 0 bases, leaving 2 bases of the junction unmatched. CDR1 and CDR2 from the germline V gene are SGDLS and YYNGEE. The CDR3 has 13 amino acids. This sample is part of a study of T-cell reconstitution after alpha-beta-depleted transplantation in children. Study findings and constraints: It was surviving recipient T cells and thymic progenitors that gave some patients high TCRbeta diversity at day 60. By one year post-transplant, T-cell counts and diversity largely arose from T cells that were newly produced. Several hundred expanded graft clones reportedly were the source of alpha-beta T cells about two months after transplant.

Using unique molecular identifiers, the investigators prepared the TCRbeta library. A single record per CDR3 protein comes from TCRdb applying MiXCR to the PCR reads. Of just under 250,000 distinct CDR3 sequences listed, roughly 26% are singletons. V usage is TRBV9 and J usage is TRBJ2-1; 8 bases agree with TRBD1. The TCR sequence derives from a girl aged 2 to 10 with Fanconi anemia, due to receive a stem cell transplant. The material was PBMCs, obtained before TCRalphabeta/CD19-depleted stem cell transplant. The CDR3 DNA sequence: TGTGCCAGCAGCGTAGCTACAGGGGGTGAGCAGTTCTTC. The encoded protein is CASSVATGGEQFF.